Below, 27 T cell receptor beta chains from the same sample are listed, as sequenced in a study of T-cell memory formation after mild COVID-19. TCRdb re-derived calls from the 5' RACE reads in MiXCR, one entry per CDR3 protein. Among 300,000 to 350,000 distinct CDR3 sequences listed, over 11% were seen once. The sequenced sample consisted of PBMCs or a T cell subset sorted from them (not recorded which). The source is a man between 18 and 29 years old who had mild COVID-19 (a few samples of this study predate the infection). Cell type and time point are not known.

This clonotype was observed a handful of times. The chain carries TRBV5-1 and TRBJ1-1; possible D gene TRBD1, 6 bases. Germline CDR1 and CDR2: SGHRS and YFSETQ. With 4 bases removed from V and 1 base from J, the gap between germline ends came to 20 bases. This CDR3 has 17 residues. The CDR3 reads CASSLGRVGGANTEAFF. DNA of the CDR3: TGCGCCAGCAGCCTGGGGCGTGTGGGGGGCGCGAACACTGAAGCTTTCTTT.

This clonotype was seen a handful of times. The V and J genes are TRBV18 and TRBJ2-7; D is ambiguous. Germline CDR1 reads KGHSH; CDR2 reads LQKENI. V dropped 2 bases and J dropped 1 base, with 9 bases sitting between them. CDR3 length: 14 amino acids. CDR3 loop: CASSPGSISYEQYF. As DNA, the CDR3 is TGTGCCAGCTCACCAGGATCAATATCCTACGAGCAGTACTTC. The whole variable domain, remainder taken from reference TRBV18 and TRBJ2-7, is NAGVMQNPRHLVRRRGQEARLRCSPMKGHSHVYWYRQLPEEGLKFMVYLQKENIIDESGMPKERFSAEFPKEGPSILRIQQVVRGDSAAYFCASSPGSISYEQYFGPGTRLTVT.

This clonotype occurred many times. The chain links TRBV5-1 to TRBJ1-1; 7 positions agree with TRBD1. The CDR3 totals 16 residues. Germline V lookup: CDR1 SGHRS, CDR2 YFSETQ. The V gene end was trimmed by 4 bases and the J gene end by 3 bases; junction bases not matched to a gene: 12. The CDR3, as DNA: TGCGCCAGCAGCATACGCACAGGGGCGGTAGACACTGAAGCTTTCTTT. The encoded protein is CASSIRTGAVDTEAFF. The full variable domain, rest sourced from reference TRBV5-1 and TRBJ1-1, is KAGVTQTPRYLIKTRGQQVTLSCSPISGHRSVSWYQQTPGQGLQFLFEYFSETQRNKGNFPGRFSGRQFSNSRSEMNVSTLELGDSALYLCASSIRTGAVDTEAFFGQGTRLTVV.

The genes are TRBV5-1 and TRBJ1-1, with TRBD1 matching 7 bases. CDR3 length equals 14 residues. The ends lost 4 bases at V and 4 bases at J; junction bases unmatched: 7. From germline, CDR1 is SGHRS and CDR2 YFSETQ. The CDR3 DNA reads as TGCGCCAGCAGCCCGACAGGGAGGGCCACTGAAGCTTTCTTT. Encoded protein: CASSPTGRATEAFF.

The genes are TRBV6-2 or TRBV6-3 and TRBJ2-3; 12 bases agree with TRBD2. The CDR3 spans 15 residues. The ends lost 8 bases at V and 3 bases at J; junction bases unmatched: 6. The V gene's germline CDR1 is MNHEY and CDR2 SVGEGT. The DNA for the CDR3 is TGTGCCAGCGGATCTAGCGGGGGGGCGACAGATACGCAGTATTTT. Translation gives CASGSSGGATDTQYF.

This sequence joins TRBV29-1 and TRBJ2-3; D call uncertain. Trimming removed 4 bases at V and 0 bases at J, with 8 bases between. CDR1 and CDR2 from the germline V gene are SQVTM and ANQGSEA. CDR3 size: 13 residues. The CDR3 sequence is CSVAFTSTDTQYF. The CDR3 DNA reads TGCAGCGTTGCTTTTACTAGCACAGATACGCAGTATTTT.

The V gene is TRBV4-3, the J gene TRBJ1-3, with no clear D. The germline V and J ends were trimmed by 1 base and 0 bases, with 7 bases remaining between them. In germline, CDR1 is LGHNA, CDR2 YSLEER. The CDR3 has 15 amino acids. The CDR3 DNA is TGCGCCAGCAGCCAAGGACGGAGCTCTGGAAACACCATATATTTT. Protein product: CASSQGRSSGNTIYF.

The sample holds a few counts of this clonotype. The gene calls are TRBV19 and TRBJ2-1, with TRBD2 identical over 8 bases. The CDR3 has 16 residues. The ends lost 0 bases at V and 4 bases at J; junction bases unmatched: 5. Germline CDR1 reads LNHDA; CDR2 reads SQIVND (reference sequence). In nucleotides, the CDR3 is TGTGCCAGTAGTATAGATAGCGGGGTTCCTTACAATGAGCAGTTCTTC. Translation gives CASSIDSGVPYNEQFF.

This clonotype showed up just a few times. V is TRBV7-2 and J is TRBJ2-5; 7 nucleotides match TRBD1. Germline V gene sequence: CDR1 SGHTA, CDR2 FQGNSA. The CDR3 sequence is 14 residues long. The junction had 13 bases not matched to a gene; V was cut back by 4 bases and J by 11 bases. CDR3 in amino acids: CASSSSGTASGQYF. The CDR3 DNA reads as TGTGCCAGCAGCTCCTCAGGGACAGCATCGGGTCAGTACTTC.

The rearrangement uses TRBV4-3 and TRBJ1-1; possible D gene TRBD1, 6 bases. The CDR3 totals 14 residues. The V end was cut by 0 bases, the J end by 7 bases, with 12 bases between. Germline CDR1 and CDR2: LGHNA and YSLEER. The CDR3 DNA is TGCGCCAGCAGCCAAGATAGGGGGGCAGATGAAGCTTTCTTT. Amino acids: CASSQDRGADEAFF.

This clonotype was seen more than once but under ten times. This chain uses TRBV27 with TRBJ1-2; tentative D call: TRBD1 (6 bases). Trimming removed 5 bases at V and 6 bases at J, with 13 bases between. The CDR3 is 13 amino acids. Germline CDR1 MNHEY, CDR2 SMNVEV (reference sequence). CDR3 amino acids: CASSPNRVDGYTF. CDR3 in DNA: TGTGCCAGCAGTCCGAACAGGGTTGATGGCTACACCTTC.

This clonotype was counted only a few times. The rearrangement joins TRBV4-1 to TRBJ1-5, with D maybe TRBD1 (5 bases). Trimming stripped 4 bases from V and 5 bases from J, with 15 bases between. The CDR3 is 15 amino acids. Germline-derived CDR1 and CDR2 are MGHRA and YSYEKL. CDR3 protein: CASSPGRATHQPQHF. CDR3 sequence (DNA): TGCGCCAGCAGCCCCGGCAGGGCGACACATCAGCCCCAGCATTTT.

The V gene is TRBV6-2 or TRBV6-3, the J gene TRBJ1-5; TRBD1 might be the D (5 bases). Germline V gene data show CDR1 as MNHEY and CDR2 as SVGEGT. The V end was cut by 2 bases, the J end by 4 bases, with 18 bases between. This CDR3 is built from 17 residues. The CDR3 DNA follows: TGTGCCAGCAGTTACACATACGAAGACAGCTTTAATCAGCCCCAGCATTTT. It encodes CASSYTYEDSFNQPQHF.

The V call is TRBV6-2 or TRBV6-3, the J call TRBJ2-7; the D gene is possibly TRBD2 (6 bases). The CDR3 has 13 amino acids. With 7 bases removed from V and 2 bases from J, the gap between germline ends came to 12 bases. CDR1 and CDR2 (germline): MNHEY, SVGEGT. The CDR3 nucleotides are TGTGCCAGCACCGGGGGTGTTACCTACGAGCAGTACGTC. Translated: CASTGGVTYEQYV.

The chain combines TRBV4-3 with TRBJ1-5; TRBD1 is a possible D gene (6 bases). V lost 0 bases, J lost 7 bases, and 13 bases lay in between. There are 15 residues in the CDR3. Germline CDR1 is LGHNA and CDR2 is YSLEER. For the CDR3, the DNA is TGCGCCAGCAGCCAAGAGAGGGACAAGGGCCAGCCCCAGCATTTT. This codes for CASSQERDKGQPQHF.

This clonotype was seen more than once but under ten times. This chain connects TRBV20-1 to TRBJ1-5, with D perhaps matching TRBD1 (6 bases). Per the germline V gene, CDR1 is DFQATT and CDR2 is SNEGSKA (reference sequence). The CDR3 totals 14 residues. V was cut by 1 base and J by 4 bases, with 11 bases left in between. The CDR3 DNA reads TGCAGTGCTAGAGGTCCGACAGGTAATCAGCCCCAGCATTTT. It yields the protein CSARGPTGNQPQHF.

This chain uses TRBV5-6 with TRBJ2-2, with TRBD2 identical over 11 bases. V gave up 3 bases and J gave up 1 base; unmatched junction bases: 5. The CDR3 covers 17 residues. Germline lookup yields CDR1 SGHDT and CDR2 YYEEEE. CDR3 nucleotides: TGTGCCAGCAGCTGGTTAGGACTAGCGGGGAACACCGGGGAGCTGTTTTTT. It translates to CASSWLGLAGNTGELFF.

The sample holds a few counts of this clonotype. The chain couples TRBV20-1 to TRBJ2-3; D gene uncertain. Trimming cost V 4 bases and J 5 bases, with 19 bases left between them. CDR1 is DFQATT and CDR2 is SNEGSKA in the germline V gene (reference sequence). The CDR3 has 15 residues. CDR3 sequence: CSANRAKTKQDTQYF. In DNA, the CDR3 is TGCAGTGCTAACCGTGCGAAGACGAAACAAGATACGCAGTATTTT.

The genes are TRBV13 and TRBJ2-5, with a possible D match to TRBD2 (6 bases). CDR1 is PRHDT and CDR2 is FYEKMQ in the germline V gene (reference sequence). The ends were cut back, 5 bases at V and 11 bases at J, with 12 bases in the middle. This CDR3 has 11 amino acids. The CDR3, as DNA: TGTGCCAGCAGCCCCCGGGCGGGGCAGTACTTC. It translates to CASSPRAGQYF.

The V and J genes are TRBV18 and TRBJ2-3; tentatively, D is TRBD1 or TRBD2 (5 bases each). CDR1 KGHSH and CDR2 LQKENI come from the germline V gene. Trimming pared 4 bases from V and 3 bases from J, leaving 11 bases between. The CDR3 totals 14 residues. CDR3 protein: CASSRLGETDTQYF. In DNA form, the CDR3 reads TGTGCCAGCTCACGCCTGGGGGAAACAGATACGCAGTATTTT.

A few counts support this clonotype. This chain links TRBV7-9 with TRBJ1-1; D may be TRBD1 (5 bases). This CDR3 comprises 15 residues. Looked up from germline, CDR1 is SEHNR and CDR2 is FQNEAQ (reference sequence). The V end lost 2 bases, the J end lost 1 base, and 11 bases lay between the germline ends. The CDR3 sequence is CASSLRGGTNTEAFF. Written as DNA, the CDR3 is TGTGCCAGCAGCTTACGGGGTGGGACGAACACTGAAGCTTTCTTT.

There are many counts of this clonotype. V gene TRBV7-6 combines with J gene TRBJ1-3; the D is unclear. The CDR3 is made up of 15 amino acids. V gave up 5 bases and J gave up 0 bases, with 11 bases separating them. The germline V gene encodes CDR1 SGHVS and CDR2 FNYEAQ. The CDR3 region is CASSPGGSSGNTIYF. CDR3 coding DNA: TGTGCCAGCAGCCCCGGTGGGAGCTCTGGAAACACCATATATTTT.

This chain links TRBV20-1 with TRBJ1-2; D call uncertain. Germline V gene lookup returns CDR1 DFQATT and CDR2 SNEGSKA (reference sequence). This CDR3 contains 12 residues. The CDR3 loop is CSSRVGNYGYTF. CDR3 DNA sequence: TGCAGCTCGAGGGTCGGCAACTATGGCTACACCTTC.

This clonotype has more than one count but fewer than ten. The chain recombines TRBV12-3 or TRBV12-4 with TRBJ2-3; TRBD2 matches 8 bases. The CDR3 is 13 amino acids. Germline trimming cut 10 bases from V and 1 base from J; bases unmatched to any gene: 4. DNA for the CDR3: TGTGCCAATTCAGCGGGGGGCACAGATACGCAGTATTTT. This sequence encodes CANSAGGTDTQYF.

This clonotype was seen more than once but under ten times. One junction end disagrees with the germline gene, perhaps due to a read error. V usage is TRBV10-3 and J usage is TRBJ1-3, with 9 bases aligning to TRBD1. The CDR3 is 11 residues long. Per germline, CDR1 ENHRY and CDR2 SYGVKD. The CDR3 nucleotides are TGTGCCATCAGGACCGGGACAGGGCCGCAGTTT. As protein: CAIRTGTGPQF.

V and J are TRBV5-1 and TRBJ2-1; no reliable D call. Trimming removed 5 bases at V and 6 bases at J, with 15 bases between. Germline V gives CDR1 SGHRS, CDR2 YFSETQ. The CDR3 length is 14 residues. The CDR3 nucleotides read TGCGCCAGCAGATTCCCTCCGTCGAGCAATGAGCAGTTCTTC. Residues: CASRFPPSSNEQFF.

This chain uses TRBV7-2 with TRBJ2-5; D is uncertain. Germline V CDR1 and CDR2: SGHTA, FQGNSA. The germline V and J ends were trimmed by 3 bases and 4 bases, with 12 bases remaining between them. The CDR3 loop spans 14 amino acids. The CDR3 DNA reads TGTGCCAGCAGCTTTAGCCCAGGACGAGAGACCCAGTACTTC. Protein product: CASSFSPGRETQYF.